These 9 T cell receptor beta chains were sequenced from one sample in a study of OX40 agonist ivuxolimab in advanced cancers. Method: immunoSEQ multiplex PCR; TCRdb's copy keeps in-frame clones and lacks some. The sample includes some 75,000 clones, 65% to 90% of them seen just once. Sample: CD4+ or CD8+ T cells sorted from blood, taken in a trial of the OX40 agonist ivuxolimab. Receptors originate from an adult with an advanced solid tumor such as melanoma, head and neck, liver or kidney cancer.

This clone was found once. CDR3 in DNA: TGTGCCAGCAGCTTTCGGCTATCCTTCACAGATACGCAGTATTTT. As protein: CASSFRLSFTDTQYF. The chain uses TRBV7-8 and TRBJ2-3; D gene uncertain. Germline V gene lookup returns CDR1 SGHVS and CDR2 FQNEAQ. There are 15 residues in the CDR3. V gave up 3 bases and J gave up 2 bases, with 12 bases separating them.

The genes are TRBV15 and TRBJ1-5, with no clear D. Germline assignment: CDR1 LNHNV and CDR2 YYDKDF (reference sequence). The CDR3 has 14 residues. Between the trimmed V and J ends, which lost 4 bases and 1 base, there was a span of 8 bases. The DNA of the CDR3 is TGTGCCACCAGCAAAGGTGGGAGCAATCAGCCCCAGCATTTT. It yields the protein CATSKGGSNQPQHF.

This sequence joins TRBV9 and TRBJ2-3; D remains unclear. With 0 bases removed from V and 2 bases from J, the gap between germline ends came to 13 bases. This CDR3 region has 16 residues. Germline V lookup: CDR1 SGDLS, CDR2 YYNGEE. This chain's CDR3 is CASSVVDNEPTDTQYF. The CDR3 DNA reads TGTGCCAGCAGCGTAGTTGATAACGAACCCACAGATACGCAGTATTTT.

CDR3 protein: CAWGGPGQFLHF. The CDR3 bases are TGTGCCTGGGGCGGCCCGGGACAGTTTTTGCATTTT. This rearrangement joins TRBV30 to TRBJ1-5; 7 bases fit TRBD1. After removal of 5 bases from V and 15 bases from J, the junction contained 13 bases not matched to a gene. The CDR3 runs 12 residues. Germline V gives CDR1 GTSNPN, CDR2 SVGIG (reference sequence).

The V call is TRBV7-2, the J call TRBJ2-7; D is uncertain. Deletions cut 6 bases from V and 6 bases from J, with 9 bases between. This CDR3 has 11 amino acids. Germline CDR1 SGHTA, CDR2 FQGNSA. The CDR3 coding sequence is TGTGCCAGCAGTTACGCCATCGAGCAGTACTTC. This translates into CASSYAIEQYF.

The chain joins TRBV9 to TRBJ2-3; D may match TRBD1 or TRBD2 (6 bases each). V dropped 2 bases and J dropped 3 bases, with 10 bases sitting between them. Per germline, CDR1 SGDLS and CDR2 YYNGEE. The CDR3 is made up of 14 amino acids. The CDR3 DNA reads as TGTGCCAGCAGCGTTAGGGGGGCAACAGATACGCAGTATTTT. Its translation is CASSVRGATDTQYF.

The chain combines TRBV6-1 with TRBJ2-1; D perhaps matches TRBD2 (5 bases). This CDR3 has 13 residues. The germline V gene encodes CDR1 MNHNS and CDR2 SASEGT. The V gene lost 4 bases and the J gene lost 5 bases, with 9 bases spanning the gap. The CDR3 reads CASSVWRDNEQFF. For the CDR3, the DNA is TGTGCCAGCAGTGTTTGGCGGGACAATGAGCAGTTCTTC.

This clone has only a few counts. The chain joins TRBV18 to TRBJ2-3; D might be TRBD1 (6 bases). The CDR3 covers 14 residues. Trimming shortened V by 1 base and J by 3 bases, and 8 bases separated the two germline ends. From germline, CDR1 is KGHSH and CDR2 LQKENI. The DNA of the CDR3 is TGTGCCAGCTCACCACGTACAGGGACAGATACGCAGTATTTT. It yields the protein CASSPRTGTDTQYF.

V and J are TRBV4-1 and TRBJ2-7; D gene uncertain. Germline CDR1 MGHRA, CDR2 YSYEKL. The CDR3 consists of 12 residues. Trimming took off 0 bases at V and 2 bases at J, with 2 bases between the two ends. The DNA for the CDR3 is TGCGCCAGCAGCCAAGATACCTACGAGCAGTACTTC. Protein sequence: CASSQDTYEQYF.